These T cell receptor beta chains were read from a single sample in a study of cytomegalovirus exposure and HLA in healthy donors. The data were produced by immunoSEQ multiplex PCR, yet TCRdb's version contains in-frame clones alone and is incomplete. The repertoire consists of approximately 72,000 clones, with around 81% occurring once and the leading ten covering 4.5% to 7%. Sequencing input: PBMCs. These receptors were collected from a male donor in good health and CMV-seropositive. CDR3s include the opening cysteine and the closing phenylalanine or tryptophan. A D gene is named only where the DNA matches it firmly. Clone sizes are given selectively: once, few, many, or a class where the clone is expanded.

CDR3 length: 16; J gene: TRBJ1-1; clone size: few; D gene: TRBD1; V gene: TRBV4-2; CDR3 DNA: TGTGCCAGCAGCCAGGCCAGGGACAGGAGGAACACTGAAGCTTTCTTT; CDR3 protein: CASSQARDRRNTEAFF
CDR3 length: 15; J gene: TRBJ2-7; clone size: .; D gene: TRBD1; V gene: TRBV6-6; CDR3 DNA: TGTGCCAGCGGTCAATCACCGAGACAGGGGTACGAGCAGTACTTC; CDR3 protein: CASGQSPRQGYEQYF
CDR3 length: 15; J gene: TRBJ2-7; clone size: .; D gene: TRBD2; V gene: TRBV5-6; CDR3 DNA: TGTGCCAGCAGAGGGGAGGGTAGCGACTCCTACGAGCAGTACTTC; CDR3 protein: CASRGEGSDSYEQYF
CDR3 length: 13; J gene: TRBJ2-7; clone size: .; D gene: TRBD2; V gene: TRBV30; CDR3 DNA: TGTGCCAGAAGTTGGGGGGGGTCCTACGAGCAGTACTTC; CDR3 protein: CARSWGGSYEQYF
CDR3 length: 13; J gene: TRBJ1-1; clone size: .; D gene: .; V gene: TRBV29-1; CDR3 DNA: TGCAGCGTCGTCGACGGGAGGAACACTGAAGCTTTCTTT; CDR3 protein: CSVVDGRNTEAFF
CDR3 length: 16; J gene: TRBJ2-7; clone size: .; D gene: TRBD2; V gene: TRBV6-5; CDR3 DNA: TGTGCCAGCAGTTACTCGACCAGCGGGGGGCAATACGAGCAGTACTTC; CDR3 protein: CASSYSTSGGQYEQYF
CDR3 length: 16; J gene: TRBJ1-2; clone size: .; D gene: TRBD1; V gene: TRBV10-3; CDR3 DNA: TGTGCCATCAGTGAGTTCCGGGAACAGGGGGCTTCTGGCTACACCTTC; CDR3 protein: CAISEFREQGASGYTF
CDR3 length: 15; J gene: TRBJ2-7; clone size: .; D gene: TRBD2; V gene: TRBV7-9; CDR3 DNA: TGTGCCAGCAGCCCCGAGCGGGGGCCTACCTACGAGCAGTACTTC; CDR3 protein: CASSPERGPTYEQYF
CDR3 length: 16; J gene: TRBJ2-2; clone size: .; D gene: TRBD1; V gene: TRBV9; CDR3 DNA: TGTGCCAGCAGCGTCTCAGGGGGCAGGTTCACCGGGGAGCTGTTTTTT; CDR3 protein: CASSVSGGRFTGELFF
CDR3 length: 14; J gene: TRBJ2-7; clone size: once; D gene: TRBD2; V gene: TRBV9; CDR3 DNA: TGTGCCAGCAGCGTAGGGGGAGGGCCGTACGAGCAGTACTTC; CDR3 protein: CASSVGGGPYEQYF
CDR3 length: 15; J gene: TRBJ1-4; clone size: .; D gene: .; V gene: TRBV10-2; CDR3 DNA: TGCGCCAGCAGTGACGAGGGTTGGTCTTATGAAAAACTGTTTTTT; CDR3 protein: CASSDEGWSYEKLFF
CDR3 length: 13; J gene: TRBJ2-7; clone size: .; D gene: .; V gene: TRBV14; CDR3 DNA: TGTGCCAGCAGCCAAGTGGGACTCCACGAGCAGTACTTC; CDR3 protein: CASSQVGLHEQYF
CDR3 length: 15; J gene: TRBJ1-5; clone size: few; D gene: .; V gene: TRBV6-6; CDR3 DNA: TGTGCCAGCAGTTACTCGATGCCGGGCAATCAGCCCCAGCATTTT; CDR3 protein: CASSYSMPGNQPQHF
CDR3 length: 16; J gene: TRBJ2-2; clone size: .; D gene: .; V gene: TRBV7-2; CDR3 DNA: TGTGCCAGCAGCTACGGCGGCAGGGGAGGGACCGGGGAGCTGTTTTTT; CDR3 protein: CASSYGGRGGTGELFF
CDR3 length: 15; J gene: TRBJ2-7; clone size: .; D gene: TRBD1; V gene: TRBV4-1; CDR3 DNA: TGCGCCAGCAGCCAAGGAACAGGGGGGACCTACGAGCAGTACTTC; CDR3 protein: CASSQGTGGTYEQYF
CDR3 length: 14; J gene: TRBJ1-2; clone size: .; D gene: .; V gene: TRBV7-2; CDR3 DNA: TGTGCCAGCAGCCCCCCGGAGGCGGGGGGTGGCTACACCTTC; CDR3 protein: CASSPPEAGGGYTF
CDR3 length: 15; J gene: TRBJ2-3; clone size: few; D gene: .; V gene: TRBV19; CDR3 DNA: TGTGCCAGTAGTATACAGGGTGAGGTCACAGATACGCAGTATTTT; CDR3 protein: CASSIQGEVTDTQYF
CDR3 length: 13; J gene: TRBJ1-5; clone size: few; D gene: .; V gene: TRBV19; CDR3 DNA: TGTGCCAGTAGTGCCACAGGGAATCAGCCCCAGCATTTT; CDR3 protein: CASSATGNQPQHF
CDR3 length: 14; J gene: TRBJ2-5; clone size: .; D gene: .; V gene: TRBV7-3; CDR3 DNA: TGTGCCAGCAGCTCGGGGTCGGGGGTGGAGACCCAGTACTTC; CDR3 protein: CASSSGSGVETQYF
CDR3 length: 12; J gene: TRBJ2-1; clone size: few; D gene: .; V gene: TRBV6-1; CDR3 DNA: TGTGCCAGCAGTGAACTAGCTCGTGAGCAGTTCTTC; CDR3 protein: CASSELAREQFF
CDR3 length: 17; J gene: TRBJ2-1; clone size: .; D gene: TRBD1; V gene: TRBV27; CDR3 DNA: TGTGCCAGCCAAACACTGGTAGAGAGGGGGCTAGACAATGAGCAGTTCTTC; CDR3 protein: CASQTLVERGLDNEQFF
CDR3 length: 15; J gene: TRBJ1-4; clone size: .; D gene: TRBD1; V gene: TRBV4-2; CDR3 DNA: TGTGCCAGCAGCCCTTGGGACAGCGAGAAGGGAAAACTGTTTTTT; CDR3 protein: CASSPWDSEKGKLFF
CDR3 length: 14; J gene: TRBJ2-7; clone size: .; D gene: .; V gene: TRBV29-1; CDR3 DNA: TGCAGCGTTGAAGACACTGGGTTCCAGGGCGAGCAGTACTTC; CDR3 protein: CSVEDTGFQGEQYF
CDR3 length: 14; J gene: TRBJ1-4; clone size: many; D gene: .; V gene: TRBV6-5; CDR3 DNA: TGTGCCAGCAGTTACGGAGGGCCTAATGAAAAACTGTTTTTT; CDR3 protein: CASSYGGPNEKLFF
CDR3 length: 13; J gene: TRBJ2-5; clone size: .; D gene: TRBD2; V gene: TRBV6-1; CDR3 DNA: TGTGCCAGCAGCTTAGCGGGGTTAGAGACCCAGTACTTC; CDR3 protein: CASSLAGLETQYF
CDR3 length: 14; J gene: TRBJ1-1; clone size: .; D gene: .; V gene: TRBV5-5; CDR3 DNA: TGTGCCAGCAGTTCAGGGGAATCGAACACTGAAGCTTTCTTT; CDR3 protein: CASSSGESNTEAFF
CDR3 length: 13; J gene: TRBJ2-5; clone size: .; D gene: TRBD1; V gene: TRBV7-7; CDR3 DNA: TGTGCTAGCAGTCGACAGGGTTTGGAGACCCAGTACTTC; CDR3 protein: CASSRQGLETQYF
CDR3 length: 15; J gene: TRBJ2-7; clone size: .; D gene: .; V gene: TRBV6-5; CDR3 DNA: TGTGCCAGCAGTTACGTCGCCCAGGGGGGATACGAGCAGTACTTC; CDR3 protein: CASSYVAQGGYEQYF
CDR3 length: 16; J gene: TRBJ1-1; clone size: .; D gene: TRBD1; V gene: TRBV4-3; CDR3 DNA: TGCGCCAGCAGCCAAGGTGCGGGACAGGGGGTTACTGAAGCTTTCTTT; CDR3 protein: CASSQGAGQGVTEAFF
CDR3 length: 13; J gene: TRBJ1-1; clone size: .; D gene: .; V gene: TRBV6-4; CDR3 DNA: TGTGCCAGCAGTGTCGACAGGAACACTGAAGCTTTCTTT; CDR3 protein: CASSVDRNTEAFF
CDR3 length: 15; J gene: TRBJ2-7; clone size: .; D gene: TRBD1; V gene: TRBV15; CDR3 DNA: TGTGCCACCAGCAGACAAACAGGGGCGTTCTACGAGCAGTACTTC; CDR3 protein: CATSRQTGAFYEQYF
CDR3 length: 15; J gene: TRBJ2-7; clone size: few; D gene: .; V gene: TRBV6-4; CDR3 DNA: TGTGCCAGCAGGTCGCTGTTGGTAGGAGGCTACGAGCAGTACTTC; CDR3 protein: CASRSLLVGGYEQYF
CDR3 length: 14; J gene: TRBJ1-6; clone size: .; D gene: .; V gene: TRBV6-5; CDR3 DNA: TGTGCCAGCAGCCTTTCCGCGTATAATTCACCCCTCCACTTT; CDR3 protein: CASSLSAYNSPLHF
CDR3 length: 15; J gene: TRBJ2-7; clone size: .; D gene: TRBD2; V gene: TRBV4-2; CDR3 DNA: TGTGCCAGCAGCTCCCGACTAGCGGGCCATTATGAGCAGTACTTC; CDR3 protein: CASSSRLAGHYEQYF
CDR3 length: 14; J gene: TRBJ2-5; clone size: .; D gene: .; V gene: TRBV7-2; CDR3 DNA: TGTGCCAGCAGCTTAAAGTACAGGGAAGAGACCCAGTACTTC; CDR3 protein: CASSLKYREETQYF
CDR3 length: 13; J gene: TRBJ2-2; clone size: .; D gene: .; V gene: TRBV2; CDR3 DNA: TGTGCCAGCAGGGGTACTAGCACCGGGGAGCTGTTTTTT; CDR3 protein: CASRGTSTGELFF
CDR3 length: 14; J gene: TRBJ1-2; clone size: .; D gene: TRBD1; V gene: TRBV29-1; CDR3 DNA: TGCAGCGTTGAGACACCGGCTACAGGGGGTGGCTACACCTTC; CDR3 protein: CSVETPATGGGYTF
CDR3 length: 15; J gene: TRBJ1-4; clone size: .; D gene: .; V gene: TRBV28; CDR3 DNA: TGTGCCAGCACCCCGCGGTGGGGGCGGATTGAAAAACTGTTTTTT; CDR3 protein: CASTPRWGRIEKLFF
CDR3 length: 14; J gene: TRBJ1-1; clone size: .; D gene: .; V gene: TRBV27; CDR3 DNA: TGTGCCAGCGCCTTCTTCGGGGGGGGCACTGAAGCTTTCTTT; CDR3 protein: CASAFFGGGTEAFF
CDR3 length: 16; J gene: TRBJ1-2; clone size: once; D gene: .; V gene: TRBV18; CDR3 DNA: TGTGCCAGCTCACCACCAAATTTAATCTCCCCCTATGGCTACACCTTC; CDR3 protein: CASSPPNLISPYGYTF
CDR3 length: 16; J gene: TRBJ2-2; clone size: .; D gene: .; V gene: TRBV6-1; CDR3 DNA: TGTGCCAGCAGTGAATGGGGCGGAGAGGCGGCCGGGGAGCTGTTTTTT; CDR3 protein: CASSEWGGEAAGELFF
CDR3 length: 15; J gene: TRBJ2-3; clone size: .; D gene: TRBD2; V gene: TRBV6-1; CDR3 DNA: TGTGCCAGCAGTGAATCCAGCGGGGGGGCAGATACGCAGTATTTT; CDR3 protein: CASSESSGGADTQYF
CDR3 length: 15; J gene: TRBJ2-3; clone size: .; D gene: .; V gene: TRBV28; CDR3 DNA: TGTGCCAGCAGTTTATTGTCGTTAGCCACAGATACGCAGTATTTT; CDR3 protein: CASSLLSLATDTQYF
CDR3 length: 17; J gene: TRBJ1-5; clone size: .; D gene: .; V gene: TRBV4-2; CDR3 DNA: TGTGCCAGCAGCCAAGAATTCGACAGCTATAGCAATCAGCCCCAGCATTTT; CDR3 protein: CASSQEFDSYSNQPQHF
CDR3 length: 13; J gene: TRBJ2-7; clone size: .; D gene: TRBD2; V gene: TRBV6-1; CDR3 DNA: TGTGCCACCGAGACTAGCGGGAGATACGAGCAGTACTTC; CDR3 protein: CATETSGRYEQYF
CDR3 length: 15; J gene: TRBJ1-4; clone size: .; D gene: TRBD1; V gene: TRBV30; CDR3 DNA: TGTGCCTGGAGTGTAACGGGACAGCTTAATGAAAAACTGTTTTTT; CDR3 protein: CAWSVTGQLNEKLFF
CDR3 length: 14; J gene: TRBJ1-4; clone size: .; D gene: .; V gene: TRBV6-1; CDR3 DNA: TGTGCCAGCAGGAAAGGAGGGGCAGGGGAAAAACTGTTTTTT; CDR3 protein: CASRKGGAGEKLFF
CDR3 length: 17; J gene: TRBJ1-6; clone size: .; D gene: TRBD1; V gene: TRBV7-2; CDR3 DNA: TGTGCCAGCAGCACTCCAACGAGGGGACAGGGTACTTCACCCCTCCACTTT; CDR3 protein: CASSTPTRGQGTSPLHF
CDR3 length: 12; J gene: TRBJ2-7; clone size: .; D gene: .; V gene: TRBV7-9; CDR3 DNA: TGTTCCAGCAGCTCTAGACTCTGCGAGCAGTACTTC; CDR3 protein: CSSSSRLCEQYF
CDR3 length: 14; J gene: TRBJ2-7; clone size: .; D gene: .; V gene: TRBV6-1; CDR3 DNA: TGTGCCAGCAGTCTTGGGGCAGCCTCCTACGAGCAGTACTTC; CDR3 protein: CASSLGAASYEQYF
CDR3 length: 14; J gene: TRBJ2-7; clone size: .; D gene: TRBD1; V gene: TRBV28; CDR3 DNA: TGTGCCAGCAGTGCGAACAGGGGGCCCTACGAGCAGTACTTC; CDR3 protein: CASSANRGPYEQYF
CDR3 length: 15; J gene: TRBJ1-4; clone size: .; D gene: .; V gene: TRBV7-2; CDR3 DNA: TGTGCCAGCAGCTTTCGACAGGTGGTGGGTGAAAAACTGTTTTTT; CDR3 protein: CASSFRQVVGEKLFF
CDR3 length: 13; J gene: TRBJ1-5; clone size: .; D gene: .; V gene: TRBV5-8; CDR3 DNA: TGTGCCGGCAGCCACAGGGTTAATCAGCCCCAGCATTTT; CDR3 protein: CAGSHRVNQPQHF
CDR3 length: 14; J gene: TRBJ2-7; clone size: few; D gene: TRBD2; V gene: TRBV19; CDR3 DNA: TGTGCCAGTAGCGTCGTAGCGGGTTCCTACGAGCAGTACTTC; CDR3 protein: CASSVVAGSYEQYF
CDR3 length: 13; J gene: TRBJ2-5; clone size: .; D gene: .; V gene: TRBV7-2; CDR3 DNA: TGTGCCAGCAATCGTGGAGGGAGTGAGACCCAGTACTTC; CDR3 protein: CASNRGGSETQYF